Detailed here is one T cell receptor (beta chain). The V end lost 6 bases, the J end lost 8 bases, and 8 bases lay between the germline ends. The CDR3 is made up of 11 amino acids. CDR1 and CDR2 from the germline V gene are MGHDK and SYGVNS. Under the authors' procedure: Scientists estimated how many nucleated cells there were by amplifying reference gene primers. TCRdb's copy holds only in-frame clones and misses some; the assay was immunoSEQ multiplex PCR. V, J and clone size are those of that table, while D and trimming were read from the DNA. The sample gives approximately 160,000 clones, roughly 88% of which show up once; about 1.2% is in the top ten. This sample was included in a study of blood T cell repertoires in COVID-19. At the level of the study: Some COVID-19 samples were acute and others convalescent; all came from the United States, Italy and Spain. From T cells, B-cell-depleted T cells, or PBMCs came the material, which was cDNA or gDNA.

The sequence was obtained from a man aged 60 to 69 who had recovered from COVID-19. Input material: peripheral blood. The V and J genes are TRBV25-1 and TRBJ2-1; unclear D gene. CDR3 nucleotide sequence: TGTGCCAGCAGAGTACGGGATGAGCAGTTCTTC. This codes for CASRVRDEQFF.